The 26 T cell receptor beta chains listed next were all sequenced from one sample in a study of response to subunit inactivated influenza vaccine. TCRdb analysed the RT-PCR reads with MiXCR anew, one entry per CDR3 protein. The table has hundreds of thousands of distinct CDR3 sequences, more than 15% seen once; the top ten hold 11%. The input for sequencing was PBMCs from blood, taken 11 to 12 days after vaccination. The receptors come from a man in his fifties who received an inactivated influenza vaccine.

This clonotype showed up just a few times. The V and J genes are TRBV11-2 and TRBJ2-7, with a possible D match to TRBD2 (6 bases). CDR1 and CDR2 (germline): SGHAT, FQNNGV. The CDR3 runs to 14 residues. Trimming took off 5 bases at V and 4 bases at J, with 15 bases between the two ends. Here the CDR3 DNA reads TGTGCCAGCAGCAATACCGACGGACTATACGAGCAGTACTTC. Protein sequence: CASSNTDGLYEQYF.

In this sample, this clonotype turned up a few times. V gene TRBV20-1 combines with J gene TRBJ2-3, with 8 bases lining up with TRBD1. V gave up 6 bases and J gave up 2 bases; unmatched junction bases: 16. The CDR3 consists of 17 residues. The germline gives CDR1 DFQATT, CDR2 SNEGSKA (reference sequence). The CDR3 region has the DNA TGCAGTGCAAGGGGGCCACCCGGACAGGGTTACACAGATACGCAGTATTTT. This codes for CSARGPPGQGYTDTQYF.

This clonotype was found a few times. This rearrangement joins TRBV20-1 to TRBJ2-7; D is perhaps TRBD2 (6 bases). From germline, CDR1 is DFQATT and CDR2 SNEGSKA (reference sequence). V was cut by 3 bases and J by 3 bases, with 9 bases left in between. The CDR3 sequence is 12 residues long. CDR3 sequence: CSARTDYYEQYF. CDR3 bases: TGCAGTGCTAGGACGGACTACTACGAGCAGTACTTC.

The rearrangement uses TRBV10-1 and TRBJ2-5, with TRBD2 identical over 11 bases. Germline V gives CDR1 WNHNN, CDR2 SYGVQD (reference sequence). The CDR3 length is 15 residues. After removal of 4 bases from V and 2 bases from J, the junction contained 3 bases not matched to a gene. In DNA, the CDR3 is TGCGCCAGCAGTGTACTAGCGGGGGATCAAGAGACCCAGTACTTC. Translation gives CASSVLAGDQETQYF.

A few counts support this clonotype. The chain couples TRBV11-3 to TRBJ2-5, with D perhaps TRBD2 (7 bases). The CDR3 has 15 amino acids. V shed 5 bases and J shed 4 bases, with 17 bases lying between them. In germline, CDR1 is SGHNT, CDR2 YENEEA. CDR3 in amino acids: CASSVTGRGGETQYF. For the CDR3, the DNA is TGTGCCAGCAGCGTTACAGGGAGGGGGGGAGAGACCCAGTACTTC.

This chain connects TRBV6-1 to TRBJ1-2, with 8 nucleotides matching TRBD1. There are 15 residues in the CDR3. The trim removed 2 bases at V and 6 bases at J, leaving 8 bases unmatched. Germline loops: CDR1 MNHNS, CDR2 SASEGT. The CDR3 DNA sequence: TGTGCCAGCAGTGAAATGGTGTCAGGGGGCGATGGCTACACCTTC. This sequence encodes CASSEMVSGGDGYTF.

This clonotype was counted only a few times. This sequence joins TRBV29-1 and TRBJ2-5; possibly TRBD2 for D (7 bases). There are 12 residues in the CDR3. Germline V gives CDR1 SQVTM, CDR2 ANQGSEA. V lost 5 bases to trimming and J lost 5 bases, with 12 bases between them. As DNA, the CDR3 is TGCAGCGTTATAAGGGGGGGCGAGACCCAGTACTTC. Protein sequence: CSVIRGGETQYF. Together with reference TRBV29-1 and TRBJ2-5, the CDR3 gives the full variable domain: SAVISQKPSRDICQRGTSLTIQCQVDSQVTMMFWYRQQPGQSLTLIATANQGSEATYESGFVIDKFPISRPNLTFSTLTVSNMSPEDSSIYLCSVIRGGETQYFGPGTRLLVL.

CDR3 in amino acids: CASSLESLSYEQYF. The CDR3 DNA is TGCGCCAGCAGCTTGGAGAGCCTCTCCTACGAGCAGTACTTC. V usage is TRBV5-1 and J usage is TRBJ2-7; the D is unclear. From germline, CDR1 is SGHRS and CDR2 YFSETQ. Trimming pared 0 bases from V and 0 bases from J, leaving 7 bases between. The CDR3 sequence is 14 residues long.

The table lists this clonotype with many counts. CDR3 nucleotide sequence: TGTGCCAGCAGCTTCCTAGGGAATCGAGGCTACACCTTC. It encodes CASSFLGNRGYTF. The genes are TRBV11-2 and TRBJ1-2, with D uncertain. V was pared by 3 bases and J by 8 bases, with 13 bases between. The germline V gene has CDR1 SGHAT and CDR2 FQNNGV. CDR3 size: 13 residues.

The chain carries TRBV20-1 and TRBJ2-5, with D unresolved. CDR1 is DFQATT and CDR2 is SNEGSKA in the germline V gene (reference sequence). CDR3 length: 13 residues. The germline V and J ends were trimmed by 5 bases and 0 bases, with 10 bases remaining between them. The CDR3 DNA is TGCAGTGCTCAAGGCCCCAACCAAGAGACCCAGTACTTC. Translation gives CSAQGPNQETQYF.

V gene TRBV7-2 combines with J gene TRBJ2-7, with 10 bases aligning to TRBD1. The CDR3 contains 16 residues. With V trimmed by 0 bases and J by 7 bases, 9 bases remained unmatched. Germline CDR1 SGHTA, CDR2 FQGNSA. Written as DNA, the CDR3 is TGTGCCAGCAGCTTAGCTACCGGGACAGGGGTGGGGGAGCAGTACTTC. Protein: CASSLATGTGVGEQYF.

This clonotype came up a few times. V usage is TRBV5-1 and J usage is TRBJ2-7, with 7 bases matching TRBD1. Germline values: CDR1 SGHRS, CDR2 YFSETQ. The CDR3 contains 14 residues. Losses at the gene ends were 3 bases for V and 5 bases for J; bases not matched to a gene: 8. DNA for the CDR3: TGCGCCAGCAGCTCCACGACAGGGTTCAACGAGCAGTACTTC. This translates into CASSSTTGFNEQYF.

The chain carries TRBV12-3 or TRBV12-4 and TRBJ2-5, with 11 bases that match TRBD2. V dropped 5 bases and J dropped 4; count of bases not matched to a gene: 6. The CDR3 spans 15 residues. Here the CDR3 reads CASSPGLAAPETQYF. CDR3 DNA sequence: TGTGCCAGCAGTCCGGGACTAGCGGCACCAGAGACCCAGTACTTC.

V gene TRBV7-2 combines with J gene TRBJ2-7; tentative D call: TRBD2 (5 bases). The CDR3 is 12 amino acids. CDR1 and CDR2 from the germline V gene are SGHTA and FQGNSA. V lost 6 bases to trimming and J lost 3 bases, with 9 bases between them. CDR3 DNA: TGTGCCAGCAGGACTAAAAACTACGAGCAGTACTTC. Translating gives CASRTKNYEQYF.

CDR3 sequence: CASSWVRGDYEQYF. The CDR3 region has the DNA TGTGCCAGCAGCTGGGTGCGGGGCGACTACGAGCAGTACTTC. V is TRBV7-2 and J is TRBJ2-7; a weak D match, TRBD2 (6 bases). Per germline, CDR1 SGHTA and CDR2 FQGNSA. Trimming left V 4 bases short and J 3 bases short, with 13 bases between. This CDR3 region has 14 residues.

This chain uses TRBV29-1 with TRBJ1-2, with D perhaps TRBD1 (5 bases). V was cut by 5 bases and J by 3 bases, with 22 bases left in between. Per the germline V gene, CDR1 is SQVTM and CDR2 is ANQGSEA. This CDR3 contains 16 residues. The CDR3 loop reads CSVSPRGGSRDYGYTF. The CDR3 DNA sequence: TGCAGCGTTTCCCCACGGGGGGGTTCCAGAGACTATGGCTACACCTTC.

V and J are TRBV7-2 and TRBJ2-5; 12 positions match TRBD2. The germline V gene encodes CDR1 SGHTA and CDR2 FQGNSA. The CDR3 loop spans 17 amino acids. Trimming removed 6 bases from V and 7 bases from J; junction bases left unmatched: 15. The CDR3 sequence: CASSYTGTSGPGGTQYF. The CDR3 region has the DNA TGTGCCAGCAGTTATACCGGGACTAGCGGGCCGGGGGGGACCCAGTACTTC.

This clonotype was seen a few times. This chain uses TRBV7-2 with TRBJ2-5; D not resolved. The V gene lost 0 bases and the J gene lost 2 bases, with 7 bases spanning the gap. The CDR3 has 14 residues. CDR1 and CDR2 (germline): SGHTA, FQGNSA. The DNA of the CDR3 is TGTGCCAGCAGCTTAGCCCAATTTCAAGAGACCCAGTACTTC. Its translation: CASSLAQFQETQYF.

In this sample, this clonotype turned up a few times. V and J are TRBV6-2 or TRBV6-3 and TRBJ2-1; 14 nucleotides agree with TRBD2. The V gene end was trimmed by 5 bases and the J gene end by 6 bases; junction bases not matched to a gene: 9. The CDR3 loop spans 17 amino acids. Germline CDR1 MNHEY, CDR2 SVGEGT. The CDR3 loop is CASSIYGTSGRFNEQFF. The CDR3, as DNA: TGTGCCAGCAGTATATATGGGACTAGCGGGAGATTCAATGAGCAGTTCTTC.

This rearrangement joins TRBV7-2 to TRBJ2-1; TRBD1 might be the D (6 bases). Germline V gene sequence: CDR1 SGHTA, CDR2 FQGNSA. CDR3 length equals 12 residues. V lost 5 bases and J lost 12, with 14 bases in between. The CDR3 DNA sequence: TGTGCCAGCAGCGCTATTTCAGGGGCGCAGTTCTTC. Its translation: CASSAISGAQFF.

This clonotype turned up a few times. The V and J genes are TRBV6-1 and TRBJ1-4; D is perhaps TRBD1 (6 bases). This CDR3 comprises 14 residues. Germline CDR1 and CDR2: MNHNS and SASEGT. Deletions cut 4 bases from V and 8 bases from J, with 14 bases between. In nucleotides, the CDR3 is TGTGCCAGCAGTGGGGCGGGGGCGCGAGAAAAACTGTTTTTT. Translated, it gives CASSGAGAREKLFF.

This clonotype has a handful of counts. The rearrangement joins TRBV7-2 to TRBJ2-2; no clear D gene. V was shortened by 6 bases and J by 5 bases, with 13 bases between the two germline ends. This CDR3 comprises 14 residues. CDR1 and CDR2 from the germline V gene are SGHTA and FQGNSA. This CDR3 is CASRRIPRTGELFF. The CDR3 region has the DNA TGTGCCAGCAGGAGAATACCTCGGACCGGGGAGCTGTTTTTT. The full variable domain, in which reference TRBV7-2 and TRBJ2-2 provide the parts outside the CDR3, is GAGVSQSPSNKVTEKGKDVELRCDPISGHTALYWYRQSLGQGLEFLIYFQGNSAPDKSGLPSDRFSAERTGGSVSTLTIQRTQQEDSAVYLCASRRIPRTGELFFGEGSRLTVL.

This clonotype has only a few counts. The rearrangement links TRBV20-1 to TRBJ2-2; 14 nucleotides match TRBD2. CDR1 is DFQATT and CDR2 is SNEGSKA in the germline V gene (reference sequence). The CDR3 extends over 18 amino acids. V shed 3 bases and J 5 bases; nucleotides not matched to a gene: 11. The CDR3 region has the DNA TGCAGTGCTAGTAGAGTTGAGGGACTAGCGGGAGATACCGGGGAGCTGTTTTTT. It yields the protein CSASRVEGLAGDTGELFF.

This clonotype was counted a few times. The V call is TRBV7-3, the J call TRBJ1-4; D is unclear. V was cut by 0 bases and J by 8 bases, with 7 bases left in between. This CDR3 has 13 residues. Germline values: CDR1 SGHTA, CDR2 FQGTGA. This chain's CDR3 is CASSLTYKEKLFF. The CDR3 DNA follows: TGTGCCAGCAGCTTAACTTATAAGGAAAAACTGTTTTTT.

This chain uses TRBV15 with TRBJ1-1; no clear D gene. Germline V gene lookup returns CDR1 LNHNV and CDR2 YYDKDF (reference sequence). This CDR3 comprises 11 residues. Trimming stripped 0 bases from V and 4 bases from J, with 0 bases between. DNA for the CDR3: TGTGCCACCAGCAGAGACACTGAAGCTTTCTTT. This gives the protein CATSRDTEAFF. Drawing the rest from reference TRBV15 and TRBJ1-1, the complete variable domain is DAMVIQNPRYQVTQFGKPVTLSCSQTLNHNVMYWYQQKSSQAPKLLFHYYDKDFNNEADTPDNFQSRRPNTSFCFLDIRSPGLGDTAMYLCATSRDTEAFFGQGTRLTVV.

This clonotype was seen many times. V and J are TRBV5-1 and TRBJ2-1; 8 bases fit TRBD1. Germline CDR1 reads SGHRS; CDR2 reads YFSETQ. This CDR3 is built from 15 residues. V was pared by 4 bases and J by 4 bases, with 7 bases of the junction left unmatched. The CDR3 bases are TGCGCCAGCAGCCTCGGGACAGGCGGGTACAATGAGCAGTTCTTC. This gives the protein CASSLGTGGYNEQFF.